The sequence of this TCR beta chain was determined in a study of human T cells and chemical hapten exposure. Each CDR3 protein gets one entry after TCRdb re-called the RACE reads with MiXCR. This sample has a few hundred thousand distinct CDR3 sequences, with around 7.7% found just once. CDR1 and CDR2 (germline): SGHRS, YFSETQ. V shed 2 bases and J shed 4 bases, with 12 bases lying between them. The CDR3 sequence is 15 residues long. The time point here: pre-sensitization, week 0. The sample's treatment: therapeutic diphenylcyclopropenone sensitization with weekly scalp DPC. The source of this sequence is a man younger than 35 with alopecia areata. Some clones in this sample may be carry-over from other donors' samples. The specimen was whole blood, collected in connection with sensitization to the hapten diphenylcyclopropenone (DPC). V gene TRBV5-1 combines with J gene TRBJ1-4; no definite D call. CDR3 residues: CASSFRIGLNEKLFF. The CDR3 DNA reads TGCGCCAGCAGCTTTCGGATCGGACTTAATGAAAAACTGTTTTTT.